Following are 9 T cell receptor beta chains from one sample sequenced in a study of blood T cell repertoires in COVID-19. The data were produced by immunoSEQ multiplex PCR, yet TCRdb's version contains in-frame clones alone and is incomplete. The sample holds roughly 180,000 clones, 85% seen once. Material: PBMCs or T cells enriched from blood (not recorded which). The receptors come from a man in his forties who had recovered from COVID-19.

The chain has TRBV6-4 and TRBJ2-5, with 7 bases fitting TRBD1. With V trimmed by 2 bases and J by 4 bases, 4 bases remained unmatched. The germline CDR1 and CDR2 sequences are MRHNA and SNTAGT. There are 14 residues in the CDR3. The CDR3 nucleotides are TGTGCCAGCAGTGACGGGACAGATGGAGAGACCCAGTACTTC. This sequence encodes CASSDGTDGETQYF.

This sequence joins TRBV6-1 and TRBJ1-5; D unresolved. V lost 2 bases, J lost 0 bases, and 8 bases lay in between. The CDR3 length is 15 residues. Germline values: CDR1 MNHNS, CDR2 SASEGT. The chain's CDR3 is CASSEFQVSNQPQHF. Here the CDR3 DNA reads TGTGCCAGCAGTGAATTTCAGGTTAGCAATCAGCCCCAGCATTTT.

J is TRBJ2-5 and V is TRBV9, with 7 bases matching TRBD1. Germline lookup yields CDR1 SGDLS and CDR2 YYNGEE. This CDR3 comprises 14 residues. The V gene end was trimmed by 0 bases and the J gene end by 4 bases; junction bases not matched to a gene: 3. The CDR3 is CASSVVSGGETQYF. Written as DNA, the CDR3 is TGTGCCAGCAGCGTAGTGTCAGGGGGAGAGACCCAGTACTTC.

The CDR3 sequence: CATSREGQGNYGYTF. The CDR3 DNA reads as TGTGCCACCAGCAGAGAGGGGCAGGGGAACTATGGCTACACCTTC. This chain uses TRBV15 with TRBJ1-2; possible D gene TRBD1, 6 bases. The CDR3 is 15 amino acids. Trimming removed 0 bases at V and 2 bases at J, with 10 bases between. The germline V gene has CDR1 LNHNV and CDR2 YYDKDF (reference sequence).

In nucleotides, the CDR3 is TGTGCCACCAGCCCAAGCGAGTCCTACAATGAGCAGTTCTTC. Translated, it gives CATSPSESYNEQFF. V gene TRBV15 combines with J gene TRBJ2-1, with D hard to call. The CDR3 contains 14 residues. Trimming pared 5 bases from V and 1 base from J, leaving 9 bases between. Germline V CDR1 and CDR2: LNHNV, YYDKDF (reference sequence). Based on the CDR3 plus reference TRBV15 and TRBJ2-1, the full variable domain is DAMVIQNPRYQVTQFGKPVTLSCSQTLNHNVMYWYQQKSSQAPKLLFHYYDKDFNNEADTPDNFQSRRPNTSFCFLDIRSPGLGDTAMYLCATSPSESYNEQFFGPGTRLTVL.

This clone came up a few times. The chain joins TRBV7-9 to TRBJ2-2; TRBD2 agrees at 7 bases. Per the germline V gene, CDR1 is SEHNR and CDR2 is FQNEAQ (reference sequence). Unmatched junction bases numbered 10, after V lost 6 bases and J lost 6 bases. There are 15 residues in the CDR3. CDR3 DNA sequence: TGTGCCAGCAGATCCGGGACTACTTCTTCCGGGGAGCTGTTTTTT. Translated: CASRSGTTSSGELFF.

This sequence joins TRBV10-3 and TRBJ1-6; D is ambiguous. Germline CDR1 ENHRY, CDR2 SYGVKD. The ends were cut back, 0 bases at V and 8 bases at J, with 8 bases in the middle. The CDR3 consists of 14 residues. The CDR3 coding sequence is TGTGCCATCAGTGAGTCTTTCGGGGATTCACCCCTCCACTTT. Amino acids: CAISESFGDSPLHF.

The chain joins TRBV5-1 to TRBJ2-2, with unresolved D. Germline V CDR1 and CDR2: SGHRS, YFSETQ. The CDR3 extends over 16 amino acids. The V gene lost 0 bases and the J gene lost 0 bases, with 9 bases spanning the gap. CDR3 nucleotides: TGCGCCAGCAGCTTGGGCCTCCTACCGAACACCGGGGAGCTGTTTTTT. Encoded protein: CASSLGLLPNTGELFF.

The chain joins TRBV28 to TRBJ1-6; TRBD1 matches 9 bases. J lost 2 bases, V lost 6 bases, and 8 bases had no gene match. CDR1 and CDR2 (germline): MDHEN, SYDVKM. The CDR3 is 17 amino acids. The CDR3 region is CASSPEGTGPYNSPLHF. CDR3 bases: TGTGCCAGCAGCCCGGAGGGGACAGGGCCCTATAATTCACCCCTCCACTTT.